This T cell receptor (beta chain) was documented in a study of blood T cell repertoires in COVID-19. In the authors' workflow: Reference gene primer amplification yielded estimated nucleated cell counts. Only in-frame clones appear in the TCRdb table, and some are missing; sequencing was by immunoSEQ multiplex PCR. D and trimming were read from the DNA, whereas the V and J calls and clone size are those reported in that table. The data show around 150,000 clones, 75% to 90% seen once. The origin of this receptor is a human donor with acute or convalescent COVID-19. The donor label of this sample is uncertain. The material sequenced was peripheral blood.

CDR3 sequence reads: CASSLVSALALGNSPLHF. The CDR3 DNA follows: TGTGCCAGCAGCTTAGTTTCCGCCCTGGCCCTCGGGAATTCACCCCTCCACTTT. The chain links TRBV7-8 to TRBJ1-6; D gene unclear. There are 18 residues in the CDR3. Germline V lookup: CDR1 SGHVS, CDR2 FQNEAQ. The V and J ends lost 1 base and 7 bases respectively, with 20 bases between them.